This is a list of T cell receptor beta chains from one sample in a study of CD8+CD57+ T cells in acquired aplastic anemia. MiXCR was run by TCRdb on the reads, yielding one entry per CDR3 protein. The sample holds roughly 170,000 distinct CDR3 sequences, around 50% seen once. Sequenced material: sorted CD4+, CD8+, or CD8+CD57+ T cells (not recorded which) from PBMCs. The receptors originated from a human donor with aplastic anemia. The CDR3 runs from the conserved cysteine through the conserved F or W. Fields, in order: V gene, D gene, clone size, J gene, CDR3 protein, CDR3 DNA. The D gene is left open where the match is weak. Part of the rows lack a size; the others show once, few, many or a class for expanded clones.

TRBV25-1	TRBD1	few	TRBJ1-6	CASRGQGVRPLHF	TGTGCCAGCAGGGGACAGGGGGTTCGGCCCCTCCACTTT
TRBV7-6	TRBD1	NA	TRBJ2-3	CASSRGTGTDTQYF	TGTGCCAGCAGCAGGGGGACAGGCACAGATACGCAGTATTTT
TRBV11-2	NA	many	TRBJ2-3	CASSLRGVASSTDTQYF	TGTGCCAGCAGCTTAAGGGGGGTCGCCTCTAGCACAGATACGCAGTATTTT
TRBV12-3/TRBV12-4	NA	many	TRBJ2-3	CASSFSETDTQYF	TGTGCCAGCAGTTTCTCAGAAACAGATACGCAGTATTTT
TRBV10-3	NA	NA	TRBJ1-1	CAISTQSNTEAFF	TGTGCCATCAGTACGCAATCGAACACTGAAGCTTTCTTT
TRBV24-1	NA	NA	TRBJ2-1	CATSDPGRYNEQFF	TGTGCCACCAGTGATCCCGGACGGTACAATGAGCAGTTCTTC
TRBV6-1	NA	many	TRBJ1-4	CASSPITTNEKLFF	TGTGCCAGCAGCCCTATAACAACTAATGAAAAACTGTTTTTT
TRBV20-1	NA	NA	TRBJ2-7	CSARASGADYEQYF	TGCAGTGCTAGAGCTTCAGGGGCGGACTACGAGCAGTACTTC
TRBV29-1	NA	NA	TRBJ1-1	CSVAPSGSNTEAFF	TGCAGCGTTGCGCCGTCCGGATCGAACACTGAAGCTTTCTTT
TRBV12-5	NA	few	TRBJ1-5	CASGLGRGPQHF	TGTGCTAGTGGTTTGGGGCGGGGGCCCCAGCATTTT
TRBV4-1	NA	many	TRBJ1-5	CASSQETARGQPQHF	TGCGCCAGCAGCCAAGAGACCGCCCGGGGGCAGCCCCAGCATTTT
TRBV11-2	TRBD2	many	TRBJ2-1	CASSLRGDGGNEQFF	TGTGCCAGCAGCTTACGGGGGGACGGAGGCAATGAGCAGTTCTTC
TRBV15	TRBD1	NA	TRBJ2-7	CATSRDQGQVYEQYF	TGTGCCACCAGCAGAGATCAAGGACAGGTCTACGAGCAGTACTTC
TRBV20-1	NA	NA	TRBJ2-7	CSASAGIYEQYF	TGCAGTGCTAGTGCAGGAATCTACGAGCAGTACTTC
TRBV6-1	NA	many	TRBJ2-7	CASSRGGNEQYF	TGTGCCAGCAGTCGGGGAGGAAACGAGCAGTACTTC
TRBV24-1	NA	NA	TRBJ2-7	CATSGRQGGCEQYF	TGTGCCACCAGCGGAAGGCAGGGTGGGTGCGAGCAGTACTTC
TRBV12-5	NA	NA	TRBJ1-3	CASGLGQSSGNTIYF	TGTGCTAGTGGTTTGGGTCAGAGCTCTGGAAACACCATATATTTT
TRBV20-1	NA	NA	TRBJ2-2	CSAPVSRRTGELFF	TGCAGTGCTCCCGTTAGTCGGCGCACCGGGGAGCTGTTTTTT
TRBV11-1	TRBD1	NA	TRBJ2-1	CASSFRDRSNEQFF	TGTGCCAGCAGCTTCCGGGACAGGTCCAATGAGCAGTTCTTC
TRBV6-2/TRBV6-3	NA	few	TRBJ2-1	CASSRGGLPNEQFF	TGTGCCAGCAGTAGGGGGGGACTTCCCAATGAGCAGTTCTTC
TRBV5-6	NA	few	TRBJ1-1	CASSPRGGPNTEAFF	TGTGCCAGCAGCCCCCGTGGGGGGCCGAACACTGAAGCTTTCTTT
TRBV15	TRBD1	many	TRBJ1-5	CATRAGGNQPQHF	TGTGCCACCAGGGCAGGGGGAAATCAGCCCCAGCATTTT
TRBV12-5	TRBD2	many	TRBJ2-5	CASGRLAGFQETQYF	TGTGCTAGTGGAAGACTAGCGGGGTTCCAAGAGACCCAGTACTTC
TRBV6-1	NA	many	TRBJ2-7	CASTERGLSSEQYF	TGTGCCAGCACCGAAAGAGGGTTATCTTCAGAGCAGTACTTC
TRBV4-2	TRBD1	many	TRBJ1-2	CASSQGQGANYGYTF	TGTGCCAGCAGCCAAGGACAGGGCGCCAACTATGGCTACACCTTC
TRBV10-2	NA	NA	TRBJ2-1	CATPGGNYNEQFF	TGCGCCACCCCTGGCGGCAATTACAATGAGCAGTTCTTC
TRBV7-2	NA	NA	TRBJ2-7	CASSNGQGTEQYF	TGTGCCAGCAGCAACGGGCAGGGGACCGAGCAGTACTTC
TRBV19	TRBD1	many	TRBJ1-2	CASSSGQGKGYTF	TGTGCCAGTAGTAGCGGACAGGGGAAGGGCTACACCTTC
TRBV13	TRBD2	few	TRBJ2-7	CASSPDGGGGSLEQYF	TGTGCCAGCAGCCCGGACGGTGGGGGGGGTTCGCTCGAGCAGTACTTC
TRBV10-3	NA	many	TRBJ1-2	CANYGYTF	TGTGCTAACTATGGCTACACCTTC
TRBV24-1	TRBD2	NA	TRBJ2-3	CATSDLVTSGGNTDTQYF	TGTGCCACCAGTGATTTGGTGACTAGCGGGGGGAACACAGATACGCAGTATTTT
TRBV28	TRBD1	NA	TRBJ1-2	CASSFLDDRAIIGYTF	TGTGCCAGCAGTTTTCTCGATGACAGGGCGATTATTGGCTACACCTTC
TRBV12-3/TRBV12-4	NA	NA	TRBJ2-2	CASSTRGNGELFF	TGTGCCAGCAGTACCAGGGGAAACGGGGAGCTGTTTTTT
TRBV24-1	NA	NA	TRBJ2-3	CATSDDQFTDTQYF	TGTGCCACCAGTGATGATCAATTCACAGATACGCAGTATTTT
TRBV7-7	NA	few	TRBJ1-3	CASSLRTGNTIYF	TGTGCTAGCAGCCTAAGGACTGGAAACACCATATATTTT
TRBV5-1	TRBD1	many	TRBJ1-3	CASSLDRGPSGNTIYF	TGCGCCAGCAGCTTGGACAGGGGGCCCTCTGGAAACACCATATATTTT
TRBV4-2	NA	many	TRBJ1-5	CASSGTGPNQPQHF	TGTGCCAGCAGCGGCACAGGGCCCAATCAGCCCCAGCATTTT
TRBV2	NA	few	TRBJ1-5	CASSVRVEGNQPQHF	TGTGCCAGCAGTGTCCGGGTTGAGGGCAATCAGCCCCAGCATTTT
TRBV3-1	NA	few	TRBJ1-1	CASSQVIRGTEAFF	TGTGCCAGCAGCCAAGTAATAAGGGGCACTGAAGCTTTCTTT
TRBV6-1	TRBD1	many	TRBJ2-3	CASRTDRADTQYF	TGTGCCAGCAGAACAGACAGGGCAGATACGCAGTATTTT
TRBV2	NA	few	TRBJ1-1	CASRLRAGGNTEAFF	TGTGCCAGCAGGCTCAGGGCCGGGGGGAACACTGAAGCTTTCTTT
TRBV29-1	NA	NA	TRBJ2-1	CSVEAGRGANEQFF	TGCAGCGTTGAAGCGGGACGGGGGGCCAATGAGCAGTTCTTC
TRBV6-1	TRBD2	many	TRBJ2-5	CASRGRTSGGAGHQETQYF	TGTGCCAGCAGAGGTCGGACTAGCGGGGGGGCGGGGCACCAAGAGACCCAGTACTTC
TRBV12-3/TRBV12-4	NA	many	TRBJ1-2	CASSSWAGNYGYTF	TGTGCCAGCAGTAGCTGGGCAGGTAACTATGGCTACACCTTC
TRBV7-9	NA	once	TRBJ1-2	CASTLWGDGYTF	TGTGCCAGCACCCTCTGGGGGGATGGCTACACCTTC
TRBV29-1	NA	NA	TRBJ1-2	CSAESGFPNYGYTF	TGCAGCGCGGAGAGTGGGTTCCCTAACTATGGCTACACCTTC
TRBV20-1	NA	NA	TRBJ2-7	CSATRTPEGEQYF	TGCAGTGCCACCAGGACCCCAGAGGGCGAGCAGTACTTC
TRBV5-1	NA	many	TRBJ2-1	CASSLAGEQFF	TGCGCCAGCAGCTTGGCGGGTGAGCAGTTCTTC
TRBV5-1	NA	NA	TRBJ2-1	CASRRGPGGSNEQFF	TGCGCCAGCAGGCGGGGGCCAGGTGGAAGCAATGAGCAGTTCTTC
TRBV11-2	TRBD2	NA	TRBJ2-1	CASSQISGGAAYEQFF	TGTGCCAGCAGTCAAATAAGCGGGGGGGCCGCCTATGAGCAGTTCTTC